These 30 T cell receptor beta chains originate from one sample sequenced in a study of shared clonotypes between healthy human individuals. TCRdb's table, derived via immunoSEQ multiplex PCR, lists solely in-frame clones and lacks some. The sample has around 510,000 clones; 95% to 96% are singletons. Sequenced material: naive CD4+ T cells sorted from blood. Subset described: CD45RA+ positively selected. These receptors were collected from a woman in her twenties or thirties in good health.

V is TRBV11-2 and J is TRBJ2-3; no clear D. The CDR3 runs to 18 residues. The germline V gene has CDR1 SGHAT and CDR2 FQNNGV. The V gene lost 5 bases and the J gene lost 5 bases, with 26 bases spanning the gap. The CDR3: CASSHLVWGPPSGDTQYF. The CDR3 DNA is TGTGCCAGCAGCCATCTCGTTTGGGGTCCCCCGTCCGGAGATACGCAGTATTTT. The full variable domain, with the rest looked up from reference TRBV11-2 and TRBJ2-3, is EAGVAQSPRYKIIEKRQSVAFWCNPISGHATLYWYQQILGQGPKLLIQFQNNGVVDDSQLPKDRFSAERLKGVDSTLKIQPAKLEDSAVYLCASSHLVWGPPSGDTQYFGPGTRLTVL.

V is TRBV11-2 and J is TRBJ2-1, with 16 bases fitting TRBD2. In germline, CDR1 is SGHAT, CDR2 FQNNGV. The J segment lost 6 bases and the V segment lost 0 bases, leaving 5 bases of the junction unmatched. The CDR3 consists of 18 residues. Here the CDR3 DNA reads TGTGCCAGCAGCTTAGAACCGGGACTAGCGGGAGGGCGCAATGAGCAGTTCTTC. It codes for CASSLEPGLAGGRNEQFF.

The CDR3 DNA reads TGTGCCAGCAGAACTAGCGGGATCACAGATACGCAGTATTTT. Amino acid sequence: CASRTSGITDTQYF. The rearrangement joins TRBV2 to TRBJ2-3; 10 nucleotides align to TRBD2. Germline CDR1 is SNHLY and CDR2 is FYNNEI. The CDR3 consists of 14 residues. V shed 6 bases and J 2 bases; nucleotides not matched to a gene: 2.

The J gene is TRBJ2-3, the V gene TRBV30; 15 bases fit TRBD2. V was pared by 2 bases and J by 5 bases, with 2 bases of the junction left unmatched. Germline assignment: CDR1 GTSNPN and CDR2 SVGIG (reference sequence). CDR3 size: 15 residues. CDR3 amino acids: CAWSPGLAGGDTQYF. The CDR3 nucleotides read TGTGCCTGGAGTCCGGGACTAGCGGGGGGAGATACGCAGTATTTT.

The rearrangement uses TRBV6-1 and TRBJ2-2, with 10 bases matching TRBD1. The germline V gene encodes CDR1 MNHNS and CDR2 SASEGT. V shed 3 bases, J shed 10 bases, and the junction held 14 bases outside the gene matches. This CDR3 region has 17 residues. Here the CDR3 reads CASSDGPLGQGKAELFF. The CDR3 nucleotides are TGTGCCAGCAGTGACGGGCCCTTGGGACAGGGGAAGGCGGAGCTGTTTTTT.

The rearrangement joins TRBV11-3 to TRBJ2-2; perhaps TRBD1 as D (6 bases). Germline loops: CDR1 SGHNT, CDR2 YENEEA. The CDR3 consists of 18 residues. Trimming left V 5 bases short and J 3 bases short, with 22 bases between. The CDR3 DNA reads as TGTGCCAGCAGCCCCGGCAGGCAGGGGTCAATATACACCGGGGAGCTGTTTTTT. It specifies CASSPGRQGSIYTGELFF.

This chain connects TRBV15 to TRBJ2-5; D gene uncertain. The CDR3 contains 12 residues. The V end was cut by 1 base, the J end by 5 bases, with 5 bases between. Germline V lookup: CDR1 LNHNV, CDR2 YYDKDF (reference sequence). CDR3 DNA: TGTGCCACCAGCAGAGTTAGGGAGACCCAGTACTTC. This codes for CATSRVRETQYF. Based on the CDR3 plus reference TRBV15 and TRBJ2-5, the full variable domain is DAMVIQNPRYQVTQFGKPVTLSCSQTLNHNVMYWYQQKSSQAPKLLFHYYDKDFNNEADTPDNFQSRRPNTSFCFLDIRSPGLGDTAMYLCATSRVRETQYFGPGTRLLVL.

This chain joins TRBV7-8 and TRBJ2-7; TRBD1 matches 7 bases. Losses at the gene ends were 5 bases for V and 2 bases for J; bases not matched to a gene: 3. The CDR3 covers 13 residues. Germline CDR1 and CDR2: SGHVS and FQNEAQ. As DNA, the CDR3 is TGTGCCAGCAGCCGGGACAGCCCCTACGAGCAGTACTTC. As protein: CASSRDSPYEQYF.

This clone showed up just a few times. V is TRBV19 and J is TRBJ1-2; D call uncertain. Germline-derived CDR1 and CDR2 are LNHDA and SQIVND (reference sequence). The CDR3 totals 13 residues. Trimming removed 5 bases at V and 0 bases at J, with 7 bases between. CDR3 region: CASSPYPNYGYTF. The CDR3, as DNA: TGTGCCAGTAGTCCTTACCCTAACTATGGCTACACCTTC.

V is TRBV7-2 and J is TRBJ1-1; no reliable D call. There are 13 residues in the CDR3. V was trimmed by 5 bases and J by 0 bases, leaving 7 bases between them. Germline lookup yields CDR1 SGHTA and CDR2 FQGNSA. The CDR3 region has the DNA TGTGCCAGCAGCATACAGATGAACACTGAAGCTTTCTTT. Translation: CASSIQMNTEAFF.

This clone was recorded a few times. The chain carries TRBV18 and TRBJ1-1; 7 bases align to TRBD1. CDR1 and CDR2 (germline): KGHSH, LQKENI. The CDR3 length is 12 residues. V lost 3 bases to trimming and J lost 8 bases; unmatched junction nucleotides: 3. The DNA of the CDR3 is TGTGCCAGCTCACCGACGGACAGGGAAGCTTTCTTT. Its translation: CASSPTDREAFF.

DNA for the CDR3: TGTGCCATCAGTGAGTCTGGGGGGGCTCTCCTTTCGGCCAATCAGCCCCAGCATTTT. Translation gives CAISESGGALLSANQPQHF. V is TRBV10-3 and J is TRBJ1-5; TRBD1 might be the D (6 bases). In germline, CDR1 is ENHRY, CDR2 SYGVKD. CDR3 size: 19 residues. Between the trimmed V and J ends, which lost 0 bases and 3 bases, there was a span of 21 bases.

This rearrangement joins TRBV2 to TRBJ2-1, with 7 nucleotides matching TRBD2. Germline V gene sequence: CDR1 SNHLY, CDR2 FYNNEI. Trimming took 3 bases from V and 1 from J; bases not matched to a gene: 6. This CDR3 has 16 amino acids. The CDR3 loop is CASSEVRELSYNEQFF. DNA for the CDR3: TGTGCCAGCAGTGAGGTGCGGGAGCTTTCCTACAATGAGCAGTTCTTC.

This chain connects TRBV9 to TRBJ2-5; 11 nucleotides agree with TRBD2. The trim removed 2 bases at V and 3 bases at J, leaving 3 bases unmatched. This CDR3 contains 15 residues. Per the germline V gene, CDR1 is SGDLS and CDR2 is YYNGEE. CDR3 loop: CASSVGTSGEETQYF. In nucleotides, the CDR3 is TGTGCCAGCAGCGTCGGGACTAGCGGTGAAGAGACCCAGTACTTC.

J is TRBJ1-1 and V is TRBV18, with D hard to call. The ends were cut back, 3 bases at V and 4 bases at J, with 6 bases in the middle. Germline V lookup: CDR1 KGHSH, CDR2 LQKENI. CDR3 length: 12 amino acids. Here the CDR3 DNA reads TGTGCCAGCTCACCCTCACCCACTGAAGCTTTCTTT. Residues: CASSPSPTEAFF.

V gene TRBV13 combines with J gene TRBJ1-2, with D perhaps TRBD1 (6 bases). Germline V gene data show CDR1 as PRHDT and CDR2 as FYEKMQ (reference sequence). This CDR3 has 12 amino acids. V was shortened by 5 bases and J by 8 bases, with 12 bases between the two germline ends. CDR3: CASSENGGGYTF. The CDR3 DNA is TGTGCCAGCAGCGAAAACGGGGGCGGCTACACCTTC.

This clone was recorded once. This chain connects TRBV15 to TRBJ1-3; D gene ambiguous. The CDR3 totals 14 residues. V was clipped by 0 bases and J by 4 bases, with 7 bases between them. CDR1 is LNHNV and CDR2 is YYDKDF in the germline V gene (reference sequence). CDR3 protein: CATSRDTGGNTIYF. In nucleotides, the CDR3 is TGTGCCACCAGCAGAGATACGGGGGGAAACACCATATATTTT.

The chain employs TRBV10-3 and TRBJ2-7, with 13 bases aligning to TRBD2. Per the germline V gene, CDR1 is ENHRY and CDR2 is SYGVKD. This CDR3 contains 17 residues. With 5 bases clipped from V and 1 base from J, the junction kept 8 bases outside the gene matches. CDR3 bases: TGTGCCATCAGTTTTCTTGAGACTAGCGGGAGGTCCTACGAGCAGTACTTC. Translation: CAISFLETSGRSYEQYF.

Regarding this clone: At one of its ends the junction is not consistent with the germline gene, which may arise from a read error. V is TRBV10-1 and J is TRBJ2-7; the D gene is possibly TRBD1 (5 bases). Germline assignment: CDR1 WNHNN and CDR2 SYGVQD (reference sequence). This CDR3 is 13 amino acids long. CDR3 sequence (DNA): TGCGCCAGCAGTAAGGGGTTTTCCTTCGAGCAGTACTTC. Translated: CASSKGFSFEQYF.

This chain links TRBV18 with TRBJ2-2, with no clear D. There are 16 residues in the CDR3. V was clipped by 2 bases and J by 0 bases, with 10 bases between them. Germline values: CDR1 KGHSH, CDR2 LQKENI. CDR3 region: CASSPFSSANTGELFF. The CDR3 region has the DNA TGTGCCAGCTCACCATTTAGCTCAGCGAACACCGGGGAGCTGTTTTTT.

The table lists this clone with a few counts. The chain recombines TRBV7-2 with TRBJ2-3; a weak D match, TRBD1 (6 bases). CDR3 length: 13 amino acids. The germline gives CDR1 SGHTA, CDR2 FQGNSA. V gave up 5 bases and J gave up 2 bases, with 8 bases separating them. CDR3 nucleotides: TGTGCCAGCAGCGGACAGCACACAGATACGCAGTATTTT. It encodes CASSGQHTDTQYF.

This chain joins TRBV18 and TRBJ2-3; D remains unclear. In germline, CDR1 is KGHSH, CDR2 LQKENI. This CDR3 is built from 15 residues. Trimming took 3 bases from V and 1 from J, leaving 11 bases between them. CDR3 DNA sequence: TGTGCCAGCTCACCCCGTACGAAGGGCACAGATACGCAGTATTTT. This sequence encodes CASSPRTKGTDTQYF.

The chain uses TRBV28 and TRBJ1-1; D uncertain. CDR3 size: 13 residues. CDR1 MDHEN and CDR2 SYDVKM come from the germline V gene. V lost 7 bases, J lost 6 bases, and 15 bases lay in between. The CDR3, as DNA: TGTGCCAGCACCGCGAGGGCGTCGGCTGAAGCTTTCTTT. Translating it yields CASTARASAEAFF.

The chain carries TRBV19 and TRBJ2-5; tentative D call: TRBD2 (5 bases). Germline CDR1 reads LNHDA; CDR2 reads SQIVND (reference sequence). V gave up 4 bases and J gave up 3 bases, with 9 bases separating them. The CDR3 spans 13 residues. The CDR3 coding sequence is TGTGCCAGTAGTAGAAAAGCGGAAGAGACCCAGTACTTC. This translates into CASSRKAEETQYF. Full variable domain (outside the CDR3, taken from reference TRBV19 and TRBJ2-5): DGGITQSPKYLFRKEGQNVTLSCEQNLNHDAMYWYRQDPGQGLRLIYYSQIVNDFQKGDIAEGYSVSREKKESFPLTVTSAQKNPTAFYLCASSRKAEETQYFGPGTRLLVL.

As concerns this clone: The sample holds other DNA sequences that translate to the same CDR3. The J gene is TRBJ1-5, the V gene TRBV5-1; no clear D gene. The germline CDR1 and CDR2 sequences are SGHRS and YFSETQ. The CDR3 spans 15 residues. V lost 0 bases and J lost 4, with 11 bases in between. The CDR3 region has the DNA TGCGCCAGCAGCTTGGGCGGGGATGGGAATCAGCCCCAGCATTTT. Residues: CASSLGGDGNQPQHF.

The chain combines TRBV6-5 with TRBJ1-2; 7 positions match TRBD1. This CDR3 is 14 amino acids long. Per germline, CDR1 MNHEY and CDR2 SVGAGI. V was clipped by 5 bases and J by 4 bases; unmatched bases: 7. CDR3 in amino acids: CASSPTGSSYGYTF. As DNA, the CDR3 is TGTGCCAGCAGTCCGACAGGGAGTAGCTATGGCTACACCTTC.

This chain joins TRBV12-5 and TRBJ1-2; D is ambiguous. This CDR3 region has 16 residues. Trimming stripped 0 bases from V and 2 bases from J, with 13 bases between. Germline V gene lookup returns CDR1 LGHNT and CDR2 FRNRAP. The CDR3 here is CASGLVWEGRNYGYTF. Here the CDR3 DNA reads TGTGCTAGTGGTTTGGTCTGGGAGGGAAGAAACTATGGCTACACCTTC.

The V call is TRBV28, the J call TRBJ1-5; TRBD1 agrees at 11 bases. CDR1 and CDR2 from the germline V gene are MDHEN and SYDVKM. This CDR3 has 16 amino acids. With 5 bases clipped from V and 2 bases from J, the junction kept 5 bases outside the gene matches. The CDR3 is CASSPWTGGGNQPQHF. The CDR3 DNA reads as TGTGCCAGCAGTCCGTGGACAGGGGGCGGCAATCAGCCCCAGCATTTT.

This chain joins TRBV5-1 and TRBJ2-2; D remains ambiguous. Trimming removed 6 bases at V and 0 bases at J, with 9 bases between. The CDR3 sequence is 14 residues long. Germline V CDR1 and CDR2: SGHRS, YFSETQ. As DNA, the CDR3 is TGCGCCAGCAACAGAGACCCGAACACCGGGGAGCTGTTTTTT. This encodes CASNRDPNTGELFF.

The chain is built from TRBV28 and TRBJ1-5; 7 positions match TRBD1. The V and J ends lost 5 bases and 6 bases, in that order; junction bases with no gene match: 10. This CDR3 spans 15 amino acids. CDR1 MDHEN and CDR2 SYDVKM come from the germline V gene. Here the CDR3 reads CASSDRQGIAQPQHF. CDR3 nucleotide sequence: TGTGCCAGCAGTGACAGACAGGGTATCGCTCAGCCCCAGCATTTT. The full variable domain, its missing parts supplied by reference TRBV28 and TRBJ1-5, is DVKVTQSSRYLVKRTGEKVFLECVQDMDHENMFWYRQDPGLGLRLIYFSYDVKMKEKGDIPEGYSVSREKKERFSLILESASTNQTSMYLCASSDRQGIAQPQHFGDGTRLSIL.